These 11 T cell receptor beta chains came from one sample sequenced in a study of low-dose radiotherapy and immunotherapy resistance in tumors. The time point is: before trial treatment. Priming of first-strand cDNA relied on TRAV- and TRBV-specific primers (covering alpha and beta chains). Both a constant-region primer and a V-primer adapter served to amplify TCRs across around 20 PCR cycles. TCRdb reprocessed the reads via MiXCR and lists one record per CDR3 protein. The table has about 89,000 distinct CDR3 sequences, more than 8.5% seen once. The starting material was PBMCs, obtained before treatment. These receptors all stem from a male donor with prostate cancer.

This clonotype was recorded at least ten times. The V and J genes are TRBV3-1 and TRBJ1-1; the D is unclear. V lost 3 bases and J lost 0, with 5 bases in between. Germline V lookup: CDR1 LGHDT, CDR2 YNNKEL (reference sequence). The CDR3 covers 13 residues. CDR3 sequence reads: CASSHGMNTEAFF. The DNA for the CDR3 is TGTGCCAGCAGCCACGGGATGAACACTGAAGCTTTCTTT.

This clonotype occurred many times. The V gene is TRBV7-9, the J gene TRBJ2-2; 7 nucleotides match TRBD2. CDR1 and CDR2 (germline): SEHNR, FQNEAQ (reference sequence). The CDR3 covers 17 residues. J lost 4 bases, V lost 5 bases, and 13 bases had no gene match. The CDR3 loop is CASSPLAGPGRTGELFF. CDR3 bases: TGTGCCAGCAGCCCATTAGCGGGTCCTGGTCGCACCGGGGAGCTGTTTTTT. The full variable domain, completed using reference TRBV7-9 and TRBJ2-2, is DTGVSQNPRHKITKRGQNVTFRCDPISEHNRLYWYRQTLGQGPEFLTYFQNEAQLEKSRLLSDRFSAERPKGSFSTLEIQRTEQGDSAMYLCASSPLAGPGRTGELFFGEGSRLTVL.

This clonotype was counted between two and nine times. This likely traces to a read error, being one base from a far larger clone. CDR3 DNA sequence: TGTGCCAGCAGCTTGGCTCGCAATAGCGGGAGGTTTGAGCAGTACTTC. Its translation is CASSLARNSGRFEQYF. J is TRBJ2-7 and V is TRBV5-4; the match to TRBD2 covers 10 bases. The germline CDR1 and CDR2 sequences are SGHNT and YYREEE (reference sequence). This CDR3 has 16 amino acids. J lost 7 bases, V lost 0 bases, and 10 bases had no gene match. Looking up the rest from reference TRBV5-4 and TRBJ2-7 gives the full variable domain: ETGVTQSPTHLIKTRGQQVTLRCSSQSGHNTVSWYQQALGQGPQFIFQYYREEENGRGNFPPRFSGLQFPNYSSELNVNALELDDSALYLCASSLARNSGRFEQYFGPGTRLTVT.

Many counts were recorded for this clonotype. This sequence joins TRBV14 and TRBJ2-1; D might be TRBD2 (6 bases). V lost 0 bases and J 6 bases, leaving 15 bases between the germline ends. Germline CDR1 and CDR2: SGHDN and FVKESK. The CDR3 consists of 16 residues. The chain's CDR3 is CASSQDRLGVSNEQFF. The CDR3 DNA reads TGTGCCAGCAGCCAAGATCGACTAGGGGTTTCCAATGAGCAGTTCTTC.

This clonotype has a count of ten or more. The chain uses TRBV4-3 and TRBJ2-7; 7 bases match TRBD1. V dropped 1 base and J dropped 2; count of bases not matched to a gene: 2. Germline CDR1 reads LGHNA; CDR2 reads YSLEER. The CDR3 has 14 residues. The CDR3 DNA follows: TGCGCCAGCAGCCAAGCGGGACAGACCTACGAGCAGTACTTC. This gives the protein CASSQAGQTYEQYF.

There are many counts of this clonotype. The CDR3 protein is CASSQNGGPSYNEQFF. The CDR3 region has the DNA TGCGCCAGCAGCCAAAACGGAGGGCCCTCGTACAATGAGCAGTTCTTC. V gene TRBV4-1 combines with J gene TRBJ2-1; possible D gene TRBD2, 6 bases. This CDR3 is 16 amino acids long. V was pared by 2 bases and J by 4 bases, with 15 bases between. CDR1 MGHRA and CDR2 YSYEKL come from the germline V gene.

At least ten counts were recorded for this clonotype. The rearrangement uses TRBV28 and TRBJ2-7, with 7 bases that match TRBD1. The CDR3 is made up of 14 amino acids. The germline V gene has CDR1 MDHEN and CDR2 SYDVKM. The ends lost 6 bases at V and 3 bases at J; junction bases unmatched: 8. The CDR3 DNA sequence: TGTGCCAGCAGGAATAGCAGGGGGATCTACGAGCAGTACTTC. Encoded protein: CASRNSRGIYEQYF.

In this sample, this clonotype turned up many times. This sequence joins TRBV20-1 and TRBJ2-7; 8 positions agree with TRBD1. V lost 5 bases, J lost 7 bases, and 13 bases stayed unmatched. The CDR3 consists of 14 residues. The V gene's germline CDR1 is DFQATT and CDR2 SNEGSKA (reference sequence). CDR3 DNA sequence: TGCAGTGCTGGCCGCCCAGGGGGCATTGGTGAGCAGTACTTC. Translating it yields CSAGRPGGIGEQYF.

This clonotype showed up many times. V gene TRBV29-1 combines with J gene TRBJ2-7; TRBD1 is a possible D gene (5 bases). Germline V gene sequence: CDR1 SQVTM, CDR2 ANQGSEA. The CDR3 runs to 12 residues. The V end lost 4 bases, the J end lost 9 bases, and 16 bases lay between the germline ends. The CDR3 spells CSVAARDVVQYF. CDR3 coding DNA: TGCAGCGTTGCGGCCAGGGATGTCGTGCAGTACTTC.

The sample holds many counts of this clonotype. The gene calls are TRBV6-5 and TRBJ1-2; possibly TRBD1 for D (5 bases). Trimming pared 5 bases from V and 4 bases from J, leaving 8 bases between. The CDR3 has 12 amino acids. Germline-derived CDR1 and CDR2 are MNHEY and SVGAGI. The CDR3 spells CASSRDRYGYTF. The CDR3 nucleotides read TGTGCCAGCAGTCGGGACCGCTATGGCTACACCTTC.

This clonotype was found once. As DNA, the CDR3 is TGTGCCAGCTCAGAACAACAAGGACTAGCGAAGAATGAGCAGTTCTTC. It specifies CASSEQQGLAKNEQFF. This chain joins TRBV18 and TRBJ2-1; 9 nucleotides line up with TRBD2. This CDR3 is 16 amino acids long. The germline CDR1 and CDR2 sequences are KGHSH and LQKENI. The V gene end was trimmed by 5 bases and the J gene end by 7 bases; junction bases not matched to a gene: 12.